The 22 T cell receptor beta chains reported below all come from one sample, sequenced in a study of response to subunit inactivated influenza vaccine. TCRdb passed the RT-PCR reads through MiXCR, listing each CDR3 protein once. The table includes just over 300,000 distinct CDR3 sequences, less than 25% detected once. The sample here was PBMCs from blood, taken around 22 months after vaccination. The receptors here all came from a man aged 50-75 years who received an inactivated influenza vaccine.

The rearrangement uses TRBV11-2 and TRBJ2-5; the D gene is possibly TRBD2 (6 bases). V lost 5 bases, J lost 4 bases, and 17 bases lay in between. CDR1 SGHAT and CDR2 FQNNGV come from the germline V gene. This CDR3 contains 15 residues. This CDR3 is CASSPNWVGRETQYF. CDR3 sequence (DNA): TGTGCCAGCAGCCCTAATTGGGTCGGGAGAGAGACCCAGTACTTC.

The chain joins TRBV10-3 to TRBJ1-2, with 9 bases matching TRBD1. The V and J ends lost 6 bases and 5 bases, in that order; junction bases with no gene match: 7. CDR3 length: 14 amino acids. Germline loops: CDR1 ENHRY, CDR2 SYGVKD. The CDR3 DNA is TGTGCCATCAGCCTAGGGACAGGGCGGTATGGCTACACCTTC. This translates into CAISLGTGRYGYTF.

This clonotype came up many times. In DNA form, the CDR3 reads TGTGCCAGCAGTTTTGTGACAAAAAACACCATATATTTT. As protein: CASSFVTKNTIYF. The V gene is TRBV12-3 or TRBV12-4, the J gene TRBJ1-3; D not certain. V was pared by 3 bases and J by 6 bases, with 9 bases between. The CDR3 is made up of 13 amino acids.

The chain links TRBV3-1 to TRBJ2-3; D may be TRBD1 (6 bases). Germline loops: CDR1 LGHDT, CDR2 YNNKEL (reference sequence). The CDR3 spans 15 residues. V lost 1 base, J lost 5 bases, and 13 bases lay in between. CDR3 DNA: TGTGCCAGCAGCCAAGGCGGGCAGGGGTTAGATACGCAGTATTTT. It yields the protein CASSQGGQGLDTQYF.

The V gene is TRBV7-6, the J gene TRBJ1-4, with 9 bases identical to TRBD1. Germline CDR1 and CDR2: SGHVS and FNYEAQ. The V and J ends lost 1 base and 8 bases, in that order; junction bases with no gene match: 11. This CDR3 region has 17 residues. Here the CDR3 reads CASSLVSGTGTNEKLFF. The CDR3 DNA reads as TGTGCCAGCAGCTTAGTTTCGGGGACAGGGACCAACGAAAAACTGTTTTTT.

This clonotype came up many times. The chain is built from TRBV20-1 and TRBJ1-5; 8 nucleotides line up with TRBD1. CDR1 and CDR2 from the germline V gene are DFQATT and SNEGSKA (reference sequence). V trimming: 6 bases; J trimming: 4 bases; junction bases outside the gene matches: 2. The CDR3 length is 12 residues. The CDR3 DNA sequence: TGCAGTGCGAGGACAGGGAATCAGCCCCAGCATTTT. Translation: CSARTGNQPQHF.

The rearrangement joins TRBV5-1 to TRBJ1-1, with TRBD1 as a possible D gene (6 bases). Between the trimmed V and J ends, which lost 1 base and 8 bases, there was a span of 15 bases. Germline V CDR1 and CDR2: SGHRS, YFSETQ. This CDR3 comprises 14 residues. CDR3 loop: CASSLYEGVIEAFF. The DNA of the CDR3 is TGCGCCAGCAGCTTGTACGAGGGGGTCATAGAAGCTTTCTTT.

This clonotype came up a few times. The V call is TRBV15, the J call TRBJ2-3; D is unclear. V was trimmed by 0 bases and J by 4 bases, leaving 11 bases between them. Germline lookup yields CDR1 LNHNV and CDR2 YYDKDF (reference sequence). This CDR3 has 15 amino acids. The CDR3 region is CATSRDTYGADTQYF. The CDR3, as DNA: TGTGCCACCAGCAGAGATACTTACGGAGCAGATACGCAGTATTTT. The whole variable domain, remainder taken from reference TRBV15 and TRBJ2-3, is DAMVIQNPRYQVTQFGKPVTLSCSQTLNHNVMYWYQQKSSQAPKLLFHYYDKDFNNEADTPDNFQSRRPNTSFCFLDIRSPGLGDTAMYLCATSRDTYGADTQYFGPGTRLTVL.

J is TRBJ2-7 and V is TRBV4-3, with D possibly matching TRBD2 (6 bases). V gave up 0 bases and J gave up 0 bases, with 12 bases separating them. Germline V gene lookup returns CDR1 LGHNA and CDR2 YSLEER. The CDR3 covers 16 residues. For the CDR3, the DNA is TGCGCCAGCAGCCAAGACACGGGACTGCTCTCCTACGAGCAGTACTTC. Its protein is CASSQDTGLLSYEQYF.

The V call is TRBV29-1, the J call TRBJ2-2; tentatively, D is TRBD1 (6 bases). The germline V and J ends were trimmed by 5 bases and 8 bases, with 12 bases remaining between them. The CDR3 sequence is 12 residues long. The germline gives CDR1 SQVTM, CDR2 ANQGSEA. DNA of the CDR3: TGCAGCGTTACCACAGGGCTGGGGGAGCTGTTTTTT. Its protein is CSVTTGLGELFF.

The chain couples TRBV10-1 to TRBJ2-1, with TRBD2 identical over 12 bases. The CDR3 is made up of 14 amino acids. Unmatched junction bases numbered 8, after V lost 8 bases and J lost 9 bases. Germline lookup yields CDR1 WNHNN and CDR2 SYGVQD (reference sequence). CDR3 sequence (DNA): TGCGCCAGCGCTCCTAGCGGGGGGGCCCGTGAGCAGTTCTTC. It codes for CASAPSGGAREQFF.

CDR3 in DNA: TGTGCCAGCAGCGTATCGGGACATCCAAAAGAGACCCAGTACTTC. Encoded protein: CASSVSGHPKETQYF. This chain connects TRBV9 to TRBJ2-5; a weak D match, TRBD1 (6 bases). CDR3 length: 15 amino acids. V was shortened by 1 base and J by 3 bases, with 13 bases between the two germline ends. Germline lookup yields CDR1 SGDLS and CDR2 YYNGEE.

This clonotype was detected many times. The V and J genes are TRBV7-9 and TRBJ1-1; maybe TRBD1 (5 bases). CDR3 size: 13 residues. Germline V gives CDR1 SEHNR, CDR2 FQNEAQ (reference sequence). V lost 5 bases, J lost 1 base, and 8 bases lay in between. Here the CDR3 reads CASSTGQNTEAFF. CDR3 DNA sequence: TGTGCCAGCAGCACCGGACAGAACACTGAAGCTTTCTTT. Using reference TRBV7-9 and TRBJ1-1 for the parts outside the CDR3, the full variable domain is DTGVSQNPRHKITKRGQNVTFRCDPISEHNRLYWYRQTLGQGPEFLTYFQNEAQLEKSRLLSDRFSAERPKGSFSTLEIQRTEQGDSAMYLCASSTGQNTEAFFGQGTRLTVV.

This clonotype was picked up a small number of times. The chain couples TRBV7-9 to TRBJ1-1; unclear D gene. V lost 5 bases and J lost 3, with 10 bases in between. Germline CDR1 reads SEHNR; CDR2 reads FQNEAQ (reference sequence). The CDR3 loop spans 13 amino acids. The CDR3 sequence is CASSPTSDTEAFF. CDR3 nucleotides: TGTGCCAGCAGCCCCACTTCGGACACTGAAGCTTTCTTT.

This clonotype was seen many times. The chain carries TRBV12-3 or TRBV12-4 and TRBJ1-1, with TRBD1 as a possible D gene (5 bases). Between the trimmed V and J ends, which lost 2 bases and 0 bases, there was a span of 10 bases. The CDR3 consists of 15 residues. The CDR3 here is CASSLRQGMNTEAFF. CDR3 DNA: TGTGCCAGCAGTTTAAGGCAGGGCATGAACACTGAAGCTTTCTTT.

The chain carries TRBV3-1 and TRBJ2-7; D is unresolved. Trimming removed 4 bases at V and 6 bases at J, with 13 bases between. The CDR3 totals 13 residues. In germline, CDR1 is LGHDT, CDR2 YNNKEL (reference sequence). The CDR3 loop is CASSRYNLGEQYF. The CDR3 DNA sequence: TGTGCCAGCAGCCGATATAACCTCGGCGAGCAGTACTTC.

This chain's CDR3 is CASSRGLAGVNTGELFF. CDR3 sequence (DNA): TGTGCCAGTAGTAGGGGACTAGCGGGAGTGAACACCGGGGAGCTGTTTTTT. The rearrangement uses TRBV19 and TRBJ2-2; the match to TRBD2 covers 14 bases. This CDR3 region has 17 residues. Germline V gives CDR1 LNHDA, CDR2 SQIVND (reference sequence). The J segment lost 1 base and the V segment lost 4 bases, leaving 2 bases of the junction unmatched.

This clonotype turned up a few times. This sequence joins TRBV7-2 and TRBJ1-5; D is uncertain. Germline-derived CDR1 and CDR2 are SGHTA and FQGNSA. The CDR3 loop spans 13 amino acids. V shed 5 bases and J shed 6 bases, with 11 bases lying between them. CDR3 nucleotide sequence: TGTGCCAGCAGCCCCGACGGGATTCAGCCCCAGCATTTT. Encoded protein: CASSPDGIQPQHF. The full variable domain, in which reference TRBV7-2 and TRBJ1-5 provide the parts outside the CDR3, is GAGVSQSPSNKVTEKGKDVELRCDPISGHTALYWYRQSLGQGLEFLIYFQGNSAPDKSGLPSDRFSAERTGGSVSTLTIQRTQQEDSAVYLCASSPDGIQPQHFGDGTRLSIL.

The rearrangement links TRBV18 to TRBJ2-3; 7 bases line up with TRBD2. V shed 0 bases, J shed 9 bases, and the junction held 9 bases outside the gene matches. The CDR3 has 15 amino acids. The germline V gene has CDR1 KGHSH and CDR2 LQKENI. CDR3 loop: CASSPPDVGGRTQYF. The CDR3 DNA reads TGTGCCAGCTCACCACCCGATGTTGGCGGGAGAACGCAGTATTTT.

At least ten counts were recorded for this clonotype. The chain couples TRBV3-1 to TRBJ1-1; 8 bases map to TRBD1. Germline trimming cut 5 bases from V and 4 bases from J; bases unmatched to any gene: 6. This CDR3 contains 14 residues. Germline values: CDR1 LGHDT, CDR2 YNNKEL (reference sequence). Here the CDR3 DNA reads TGTGCCAGCAGCAGGACAGGGAGGAGCACTGAAGCTTTCTTT. This translates into CASSRTGRSTEAFF.

This clonotype was observed a handful of times. V gene TRBV4-2 combines with J gene TRBJ1-2, with unresolved D. The length of the CDR3 is 13 residues. Trimming cost V 0 bases and J 3 bases, with 5 bases left between them. CDR1 is LGHNA, CDR2 YNFKEQ, per germline. The CDR3 here is CASSQENDYGYTF. The CDR3 coding sequence is TGTGCCAGCAGCCAAGAGAATGACTATGGCTACACCTTC.

This sequence joins TRBV10-1 and TRBJ2-5, with TRBD1 as a possible D gene (5 bases). Germline V gives CDR1 WNHNN, CDR2 SYGVQD (reference sequence). Trimming took 4 bases from V and 6 from J, leaving 12 bases between them. The CDR3 is made up of 13 amino acids. Here the CDR3 DNA reads TGCGCCAGCAGTGCAGGGATGGGAAAGACCCAGTACTTC. Protein sequence: CASSAGMGKTQYF.